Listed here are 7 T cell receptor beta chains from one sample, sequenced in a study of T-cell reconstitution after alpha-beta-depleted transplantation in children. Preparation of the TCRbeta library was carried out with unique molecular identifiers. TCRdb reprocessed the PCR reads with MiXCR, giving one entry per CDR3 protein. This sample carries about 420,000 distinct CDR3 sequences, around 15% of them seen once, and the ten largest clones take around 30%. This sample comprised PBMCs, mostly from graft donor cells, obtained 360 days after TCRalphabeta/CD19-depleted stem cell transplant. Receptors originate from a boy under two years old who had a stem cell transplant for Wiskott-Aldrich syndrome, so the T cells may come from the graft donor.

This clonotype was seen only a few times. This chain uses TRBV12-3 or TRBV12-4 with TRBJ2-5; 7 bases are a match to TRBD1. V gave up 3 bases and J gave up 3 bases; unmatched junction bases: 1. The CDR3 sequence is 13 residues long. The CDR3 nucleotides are TGTGCCAGCAGTTTTGACAGGGAAGAGACCCAGTACTTC. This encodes CASSFDREETQYF.

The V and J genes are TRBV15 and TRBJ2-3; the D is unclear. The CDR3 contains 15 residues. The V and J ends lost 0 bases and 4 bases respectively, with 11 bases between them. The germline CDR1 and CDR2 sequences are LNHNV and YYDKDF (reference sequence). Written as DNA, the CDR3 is TGTGCCACCAGCAGAGATTACCCATCAGCAGATACGCAGTATTTT. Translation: CATSRDYPSADTQYF.

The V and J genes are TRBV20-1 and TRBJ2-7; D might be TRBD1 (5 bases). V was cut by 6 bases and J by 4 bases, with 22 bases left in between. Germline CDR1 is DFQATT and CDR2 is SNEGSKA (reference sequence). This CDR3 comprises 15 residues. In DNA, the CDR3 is TGCAGTGCCGAAGGGGCCCGGAAAGGGCCTTACGAGCAGTACTTC. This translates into CSAEGARKGPYEQYF.

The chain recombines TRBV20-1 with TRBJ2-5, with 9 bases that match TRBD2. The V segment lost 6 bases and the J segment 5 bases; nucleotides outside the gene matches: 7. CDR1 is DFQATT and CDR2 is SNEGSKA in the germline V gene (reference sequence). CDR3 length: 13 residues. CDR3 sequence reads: CSAHLAGVETQYF. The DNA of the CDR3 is TGCAGTGCCCATTTAGCGGGAGTGGAGACCCAGTACTTC.

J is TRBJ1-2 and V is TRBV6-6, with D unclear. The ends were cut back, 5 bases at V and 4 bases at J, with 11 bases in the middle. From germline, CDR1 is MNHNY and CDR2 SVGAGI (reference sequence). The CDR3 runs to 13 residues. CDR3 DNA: TGTGCCAGCAGTACAGTTAGGAGCTATGGCTACACCTTC. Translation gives CASSTVRSYGYTF.

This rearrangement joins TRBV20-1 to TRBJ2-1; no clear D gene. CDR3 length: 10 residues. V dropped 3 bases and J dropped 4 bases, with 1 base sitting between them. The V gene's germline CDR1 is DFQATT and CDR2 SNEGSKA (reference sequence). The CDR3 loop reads CSARYNEQFF. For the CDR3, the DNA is TGCAGTGCTAGGTACAATGAGCAGTTCTTC.

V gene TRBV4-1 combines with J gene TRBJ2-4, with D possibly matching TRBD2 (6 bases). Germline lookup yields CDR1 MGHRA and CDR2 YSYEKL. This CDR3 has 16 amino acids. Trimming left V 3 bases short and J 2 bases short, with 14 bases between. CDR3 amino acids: CASSHPREATKNIQYF. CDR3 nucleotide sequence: TGCGCCAGCAGCCACCCCAGGGAGGCTACCAAAAACATTCAGTACTTC.